Below are 19 T cell receptor beta chains sequenced from a single sample in a study of response to subunit inactivated influenza vaccine. Each CDR3 protein is one row after TCRdb ran MiXCR on the RT-PCR reads. The sample carries more than 450,000 distinct CDR3 sequences, 6% to 9% recorded once. The material sequenced was PBMCs from blood, taken approximately 25 months after vaccination. The receptors shown here come from a man aged 50-75 years who received an inactivated influenza vaccine.

This clonotype was detected a few times. The CDR3 sequence: CASRWTGRTGELFF. For the CDR3, the DNA is TGTGCCAGCAGATGGACAGGGAGAACCGGGGAGCTGTTTTTT. The rearrangement uses TRBV7-9 and TRBJ2-2; 8 bases are a match to TRBD1. This CDR3 region has 14 residues. Unmatched junction bases numbered 5, after V lost 6 bases and J lost 5 bases. Germline V gene data show CDR1 as SEHNR and CDR2 as FQNEAQ (reference sequence).

Many counts were recorded for this clonotype. The chain employs TRBV10-3 and TRBJ1-2; D is unclear. V was trimmed by 2 bases and J by 3 bases, leaving 7 bases between them. Germline-derived CDR1 and CDR2 are ENHRY and SYGVKD. This CDR3 contains 13 residues. CDR3 DNA: TGTGCCATCAGTGAGCGACCCCACTATGGCTACACCTTC. This gives the protein CAISERPHYGYTF.

This clonotype came up a few times. This rearrangement joins TRBV7-2 to TRBJ2-5; no clear D gene. From germline, CDR1 is SGHTA and CDR2 FQGNSA. The CDR3 has 15 amino acids. Trimming stripped 1 base from V and 5 bases from J, with 14 bases between. The chain's CDR3 is CASSLGMTQRETQYF. The CDR3, as DNA: TGTGCCAGCAGCTTAGGAATGACCCAAAGGGAGACCCAGTACTTC.

V gene TRBV4-1 combines with J gene TRBJ2-7; 7 nucleotides align to TRBD1. The CDR3 totals 17 residues. CDR1 MGHRA and CDR2 YSYEKL come from the germline V gene. After removal of 3 bases from V and 4 bases from J, the junction contained 15 bases not matched to a gene. The CDR3 DNA reads TGCGCCAGCAGCCAGGTATTAACAGGGGACGTACCTTACGAGCAGTACTTC. It specifies CASSQVLTGDVPYEQYF.

This clonotype has a count of ten or more. The J gene is TRBJ1-2, the V gene TRBV7-2, with TRBD1 matching 7 bases. After removal of 1 base from V and 8 bases from J, the junction contained 7 bases not matched to a gene. The germline gives CDR1 SGHTA, CDR2 FQGNSA. The CDR3 length is 14 residues. CDR3 DNA: TGTGCCAGCAGCTTAGTGGGAGGGGGCGACGGCTACACCTTC. Protein product: CASSLVGGGDGYTF.

V is TRBV4-2 and J is TRBJ1-3; D gene ambiguous. The CDR3 runs to 14 residues. V was trimmed by 0 bases and J by 2 bases, leaving 5 bases between them. Germline values: CDR1 LGHNA, CDR2 YNFKEQ. CDR3 sequence reads: CASSQDFPGNTIYF. As DNA, the CDR3 is TGTGCCAGCAGCCAAGATTTCCCTGGAAACACCATATATTTT.

This chain links TRBV18 with TRBJ2-7; 10 bases align to TRBD1. Germline CDR1 KGHSH, CDR2 LQKENI. The CDR3 is 16 residues long. J was trimmed by 3 bases and V by 4 bases; bases with no gene match: 9. CDR3 sequence (DNA): TGTGCCAGCTCACAGGACAGGGGGACCAACGTCTACGAGCAGTACTTC. Protein product: CASSQDRGTNVYEQYF. Filled out from reference TRBV18 and TRBJ2-7, the complete variable domain reads NAGVMQNPRHLVRRRGQEARLRCSPMKGHSHVYWYRQLPEEGLKFMVYLQKENIIDESGMPKERFSAEFPKEGPSILRIQQVVRGDSAAYFCASSQDRGTNVYEQYFGPGTRLTVT.

The chain combines TRBV12-3 or TRBV12-4 with TRBJ2-1; D possibly corresponds to TRBD2 (5 bases). The CDR3 is 15 amino acids. The V end was cut by 6 bases, the J end by 0 bases, with 12 bases between. CDR3 nucleotides: TGTGCCAGCAGCCCACTAGAAAGCTCCTACAATGAGCAGTTCTTC. Translated: CASSPLESSYNEQFF.

This clonotype was counted many times. The chain is built from TRBV3-1 and TRBJ2-7; 11 bases are a match to TRBD2. The CDR3 contains 13 residues. V shed 6 bases, J shed 5 bases, and the junction held 3 bases outside the gene matches. In germline, CDR1 is LGHDT, CDR2 YNNKEL (reference sequence). As DNA, the CDR3 is TGTGCCAGCAGACTAGCGGGAGAACACGAGCAGTACTTC. Amino acids: CASRLAGEHEQYF.

This clonotype has ten or more counts. V is TRBV6-2 or TRBV6-3 and J is TRBJ2-1; the match to TRBD2 covers 9 bases. In germline, CDR1 is MNHEY, CDR2 SVGEGT. The CDR3 contains 16 residues. The junction had 6 bases not matched to a gene; V was cut back by 4 bases and J by 2 bases. This chain's CDR3 is CASSSGTSLAYNEQFF. The DNA for the CDR3 is TGTGCCAGCAGTTCCGGGACTAGCCTAGCCTACAATGAGCAGTTCTTC.

The rearrangement links TRBV20-1 to TRBJ2-3; the match to TRBD2 covers 13 bases. This CDR3 comprises 17 residues. With V trimmed by 1 base and J by 7 bases, 11 bases remained unmatched. Germline V lookup: CDR1 DFQATT, CDR2 SNEGSKA (reference sequence). CDR3 DNA: TGCAGTGCTAGAGGCCCCTCCACTAGCGGGAGGGCGAATACGCAGTATTTT. Its translation is CSARGPSTSGRANTQYF.

The sample holds many counts of this clonotype. V gene TRBV27 combines with J gene TRBJ1-2, with TRBD1 as a possible D gene (6 bases). The CDR3 extends over 14 amino acids. Germline-derived CDR1 and CDR2 are MNHEY and SMNVEV (reference sequence). V dropped 2 bases and J dropped 4 bases, with 11 bases sitting between them. In nucleotides, the CDR3 is TGTGCCAGCAGTTTAACGGGGGGGCCCTATGGCTACACCTTC. Translated: CASSLTGGPYGYTF.

This clonotype was observed a few times. The J gene is TRBJ2-3, the V gene TRBV6-6; D is unresolved. Germline lookup yields CDR1 MNHNY and CDR2 SVGAGI (reference sequence). The V and J ends lost 7 bases and 2 bases respectively, with 10 bases between them. The CDR3 loop spans 13 amino acids. In DNA form, the CDR3 reads TGTGCCAGCAAACCGGCCGTCACAGATACGCAGTATTTT. It yields the protein CASKPAVTDTQYF.

This clonotype was observed a few times. This CDR3 reads CASSRRQHEQYF. CDR3 nucleotide sequence: TGTGCCAGCAGCCGAAGACAACACGAGCAGTACTTC. The gene calls are TRBV6-2 or TRBV6-3 and TRBJ2-7; D remains unclear. CDR1 and CDR2 from the germline V gene are MNHEY and SVGEGT. CDR3 length: 12 residues. V lost 6 bases and J 5 bases, leaving 11 bases between the germline ends.

The chain joins TRBV6-5 to TRBJ2-1; 9 bases line up with TRBD2. Germline V gene lookup returns CDR1 MNHEY and CDR2 SVGAGI. V shed 2 bases and J 2 bases; nucleotides not matched to a gene: 1. The CDR3 extends over 15 amino acids. As DNA, the CDR3 is TGTGCCAGCAGTTACGCGGGGGGGGCCTACAATGAGCAGTTCTTC. It yields the protein CASSYAGGAYNEQFF.

This clonotype was counted only a few times. The gene calls are TRBV25-1 and TRBJ2-5; TRBD1 matches 9 bases. Germline V gives CDR1 MGHDK, CDR2 SYGVNS. Losses at the gene ends were 4 bases for V and 5 bases for J; bases not matched to a gene: 8. This CDR3 is 15 amino acids long. The CDR3 loop is CASSAAGTGWETQYF. In DNA form, the CDR3 reads TGTGCCAGCAGTGCTGCCGGGACAGGGTGGGAGACCCAGTACTTC.

The CDR3 DNA sequence: TGTGCCAGCAGCCCAATGGACGGATCGTATAGGGAGCAGTACTTC. Translation: CASSPMDGSYREQYF. The rearrangement joins TRBV7-6 to TRBJ2-7; D unresolved. Trimming left V 5 bases short and J 7 bases short, with 21 bases between. Per the germline V gene, CDR1 is SGHVS and CDR2 is FNYEAQ. This CDR3 is built from 15 residues.

The chain has TRBV5-6 and TRBJ2-5; D gene uncertain. There are 13 residues in the CDR3. The V gene lost 2 bases and the J gene lost 2 bases, with 7 bases spanning the gap. Germline V gene sequence: CDR1 SGHDT, CDR2 YYEEEE. CDR3 coding DNA: TGTGCCAGCAGCTTCCGGATTCAAGAGACCCAGTACTTC. The encoded protein is CASSFRIQETQYF. Full variable domain (outside the CDR3, taken from reference TRBV5-6 and TRBJ2-5): DAGVTQSPTHLIKTRGQQVTLRCSPKSGHDTVSWYQQALGQGPQFIFQYYEEEERQRGNFPDRFSGHQFPNYSSELNVNALLLGDSALYLCASSFRIQETQYFGPGTRLLVL.

The chain uses TRBV19 and TRBJ1-2, with 12 positions matching TRBD1. CDR1 LNHDA and CDR2 SQIVND come from the germline V gene (reference sequence). The CDR3 sequence is 18 residues long. The junction had 11 bases not matched to a gene; V was cut back by 6 bases and J by 0 bases. The DNA for the CDR3 is TGTGCCAGTAGCAGACCTCCGGGACAGGGGGCATCTAACTATGGCTACACCTTC. Translated, it gives CASSRPPGQGASNYGYTF.